The next 14 T cell receptor beta chains were all read from a single sample in a study of radiotherapy plus CTLA-4 blockade in lung cancer. TCRdb keeps only in-frame clones here, not all; method: immunoSEQ multiplex PCR. The repertoire holds more than 55,000 clones, with approximately 80% as singletons. The specimen comprised peripheral blood, sampled from a patient treated with radiotherapy plus ipilimumab. These receptors all come from a human donor with non-small cell lung cancer who had a complete response to radiotherapy plus ipilimumab.

The chain carries TRBV18 and TRBJ1-2; unclear D gene. Germline V lookup: CDR1 KGHSH, CDR2 LQKENI. V lost 3 bases and J lost 7, with 15 bases in between. This CDR3 region has 14 residues. The CDR3, as DNA: TGTGCCAGCTCACCTGGAACGGGAGGAGTTGGCTACACCTTC. Amino acid sequence: CASSPGTGGVGYTF.

V gene TRBV5-4 combines with J gene TRBJ1-6, with 11 bases fitting TRBD1. Germline lookup yields CDR1 SGHNT and CDR2 YYREEE (reference sequence). After removal of 3 bases from V and 9 bases from J, the junction contained 11 bases not matched to a gene. The length of the CDR3 is 17 residues. The CDR3 loop is CASSSQPGGQGVSPLHF. The CDR3 DNA sequence: TGTGCCAGCAGCTCCCAACCAGGGGGACAGGGGGTTTCACCCCTCCACTTT.

As for this clone: One end of the junction does not line up with germline, which may come from a read error. The V and J genes are TRBV7-7 and TRBJ2-3; D call uncertain. Germline V gene sequence: CDR1 SSHAT, CDR2 FNYEAQ (reference sequence). The CDR3 totals 14 residues. CDR3 region: CASSLAPDTDTQYF. The CDR3 DNA reads as TGTGCTAGCAGCCTGGCCCCCGACACAGATACGCAGTATTTT.

The CDR3 reads CASSYDRNNYGYTF. In DNA form, the CDR3 reads TGTGCCAGCAGTTACGACAGGAATAACTATGGCTACACCTTC. V gene TRBV6-5 combines with J gene TRBJ1-2; tentatively, D is TRBD1 (6 bases). CDR3 length: 14 residues. The V and J ends lost 2 bases and 1 base respectively, with 8 bases between them. Germline CDR1 and CDR2: MNHEY and SVGAGI.

The table lists this clone with a few counts. The rearrangement uses TRBV29-1 and TRBJ2-5; D not certain. V was trimmed by 0 bases and J by 2 bases, leaving 10 bases between them. This CDR3 is built from 14 residues. Germline CDR1 reads SQVTM; CDR2 reads ANQGSEA. For the CDR3, the DNA is TGCAGCGTTGAAGATCGTTCCTATCAAGAGACCCAGTACTTC. Protein sequence: CSVEDRSYQETQYF. Full variable domain (missing parts from reference TRBV29-1 and TRBJ2-5): SAVISQKPSRDICQRGTSLTIQCQVDSQVTMMFWYRQQPGQSLTLIATANQGSEATYESGFVIDKFPISRPNLTFSTLTVSNMSPEDSSIYLCSVEDRSYQETQYFGPGTRLLVL.

The chain joins TRBV6-6 to TRBJ2-1; D may be TRBD1 (6 bases). Germline loops: CDR1 MNHNY, CDR2 SVGAGI (reference sequence). This CDR3 region has 15 residues. Trimming removed 6 bases at V and 8 bases at J, with 20 bases between. The CDR3 sequence is CASSQPGQPPHEQFF. The CDR3, as DNA: TGTGCCAGCAGCCAGCCGGGACAACCTCCCCATGAGCAGTTCTTC.

This clone was seen a few times. J is TRBJ1-2 and V is TRBV19; 9 bases agree with TRBD1. The germline gives CDR1 LNHDA, CDR2 SQIVND (reference sequence). V was clipped by 3 bases and J by 0 bases; unmatched bases: 5. There are 16 residues in the CDR3. CDR3 sequence (DNA): TGTGCCAGTAGTATCGGACAGGGGCAGGCTAACTATGGCTACACCTTC. This codes for CASSIGQGQANYGYTF. Combining the CDR3 with reference TRBV19 and TRBJ1-2 gives the whole variable domain DGGITQSPKYLFRKEGQNVTLSCEQNLNHDAMYWYRQDPGQGLRLIYYSQIVNDFQKGDIAEGYSVSREKKESFPLTVTSAQKNPTAFYLCASSIGQGQANYGYTFGSGTRLTVV.

The V and J genes are TRBV5-1 and TRBJ1-2; D gene ambiguous. Germline CDR1 and CDR2: SGHRS and YFSETQ. Trimming took 0 bases from V and 5 from J, leaving 8 bases between them. The length of the CDR3 is 13 residues. The CDR3 here is CASSLGRLYGYTF. CDR3 sequence (DNA): TGCGCCAGCAGCTTGGGCAGGCTATATGGCTACACCTTC.

This clone was detected a few times. The J gene is TRBJ2-7, the V gene TRBV7-9, with 7 bases aligning to TRBD1. The CDR3 is 13 amino acids. The ends lost 3 bases at V and 5 bases at J; junction bases unmatched: 4. Germline V CDR1 and CDR2: SEHNR, FQNEAQ (reference sequence). The CDR3 DNA sequence: TGTGCCAGCAGCTTTAACCAGGGGGACGAGCAGTACTTC. The encoded protein is CASSFNQGDEQYF.

The chain joins TRBV5-4 to TRBJ2-3; 7 nucleotides line up with TRBD2. From germline, CDR1 is SGHNT and CDR2 YYREEE (reference sequence). The CDR3 loop spans 16 amino acids. V shed 0 bases, J shed 0 bases, and the junction held 4 bases outside the gene matches. CDR3 region: CASSLASSGSTDTQYF. CDR3 nucleotides: TGTGCCAGCAGCTTGGCCAGTAGCGGGAGCACAGATACGCAGTATTTT.

The V call is TRBV18, the J call TRBJ2-6, with D possibly being TRBD1 (5 bases). The germline V gene encodes CDR1 KGHSH and CDR2 LQKENI. V lost 2 bases to trimming and J lost 4 bases, with 12 bases between them. The CDR3 covers 16 residues. As DNA, the CDR3 is TGTGCCAGCTCACCAAGCGCATGGACAGGGGCCAACGTCCTGACTTTC. This codes for CASSPSAWTGANVLTF. Full variable domain (outside the CDR3, taken from reference TRBV18 and TRBJ2-6): NAGVMQNPRHLVRRRGQEARLRCSPMKGHSHVYWYRQLPEEGLKFMVYLQKENIIDESGMPKERFSAEFPKEGPSILRIQQVVRGDSAAYFCASSPSAWTGANVLTFGAGSRLTVL.

Written as DNA, the CDR3 is TGCGCCAGCAGTGAGTCGGGGAGGGAGTTCTTC. Translated: CASSESGREFF. The chain carries TRBV10-2 and TRBJ2-1; TRBD2 matches 7 bases. The ends lost 0 bases at V and 14 bases at J; junction bases unmatched: 1. Germline CDR1 WSHSY, CDR2 SAAADI. There are 11 residues in the CDR3.

V usage is TRBV5-5 and J usage is TRBJ2-4; D remains unclear. This CDR3 comprises 13 residues. From germline, CDR1 is SGHKS and CDR2 YYEKEE (reference sequence). V was cut by 5 bases and J by 10 bases, with 16 bases left in between. The CDR3 sequence is CASRLNPSAIQYF. The CDR3 nucleotides are TGTGCCAGCAGACTGAACCCCTCCGCTATTCAGTACTTC. Complete variable domain (other parts from reference TRBV5-5 and TRBJ2-4): DAGVTQSPTHLIKTRGQQVTLRCSPISGHKSVSWYQQVLGQGPQFIFQYYEKEERGRGNFPDRFSARQFPNYSSELNVNALLLGDSALYLCASRLNPSAIQYFGAGTRLSVL.

The chain combines TRBV6-5 with TRBJ2-5; D possibly corresponds to TRBD2 (6 bases). The better agreement between TRBJ2-7 and the DNA end casts doubt on the J call. The CDR3 spans 13 residues. Per germline, CDR1 MNHEY and CDR2 SVGAGI. The CDR3 nucleotides read TGTGCCAGCAGTTACTCGCGGGGCTACGAGCAGTACTTC. This sequence encodes CASSYSRGYEQYF.